Below are 16 T cell receptor beta chains sequenced from a single sample in a study of Tregs in tolerant kidney transplant recipients. TCRdb keeps only in-frame clones here, not all; method: immunoSEQ multiplex PCR. Here the sample spans 90,000 to 120,000 clones, roughly 90% being singletons. The sample was CD4+ T cells from blood, taken before the transplant. The receptors shown here come from a human donor who received a combined kidney and bone marrow transplant.

The chain recombines TRBV19 with TRBJ2-7; TRBD1 aligns across 9 bases. Germline trimming cut 5 bases from V and 6 bases from J; bases unmatched to any gene: 8. The CDR3 contains 14 residues. In germline, CDR1 is LNHDA, CDR2 SQIVND (reference sequence). CDR3 sequence: CASSWGQGSLEQYF. In DNA, the CDR3 is TGTGCCAGTAGTTGGGGACAGGGTTCCCTCGAGCAGTACTTC.

The gene calls are TRBV11-2 and TRBJ2-2, with D unclear. This CDR3 has 12 residues. Per the germline V gene, CDR1 is SGHAT and CDR2 is FQNNGV. The germline V and J ends were trimmed by 7 bases and 5 bases, with 8 bases remaining between them. The CDR3 region has the DNA TGTGCCAGCACGAGGCGTACCGGGGAGCTGTTTTTT. It codes for CASTRRTGELFF. The entire variable domain, with the rest obtained from reference TRBV11-2 and TRBJ2-2, is as follows: EAGVAQSPRYKIIEKRQSVAFWCNPISGHATLYWYQQILGQGPKLLIQFQNNGVVDDSQLPKDRFSAERLKGVDSTLKIQPAKLEDSAVYLCASTRRTGELFFGEGSRLTVL.

The genes are TRBV7-7 and TRBJ2-1; D gene uncertain. This CDR3 is 13 amino acids long. Trimming pared 1 base from V and 5 bases from J, leaving 6 bases between. Per germline, CDR1 SSHAT and CDR2 FNYEAQ (reference sequence). CDR3 DNA sequence: TGTGCCAGCAGCTTAGAACGGGACAATGAGCAGTTCTTC. Protein product: CASSLERDNEQFF.

The rearrangement joins TRBV11-2 to TRBJ2-3; weak D call: TRBD1 (5 bases). The V end lost 0 bases, the J end lost 2 bases, and 9 bases lay between the germline ends. CDR1 and CDR2 (germline): SGHAT, FQNNGV. The CDR3 length is 15 residues. CDR3 sequence: CASSLDGRATDTQYF. The CDR3 bases are TGTGCCAGCAGCTTAGACGGCAGGGCCACAGATACGCAGTATTTT.

The J gene is TRBJ2-7, the V gene TRBV5-4; 8 bases match TRBD2. The CDR3 loop spans 14 amino acids. J lost 0 bases, V lost 4 bases, and 3 bases had no gene match. Per germline, CDR1 SGHNT and CDR2 YYREEE (reference sequence). CDR3 nucleotides: TGTGCCAGCAGCCGGGGGGGGGTCTCCTACGAGCAGTACTTC. As protein: CASSRGGVSYEQYF.

The V gene is TRBV19, the J gene TRBJ2-2; D is unclear. CDR1 LNHDA and CDR2 SQIVND come from the germline V gene (reference sequence). V gave up 1 base and J gave up 9 bases, with 6 bases separating them. The CDR3 is 12 residues long. The CDR3 here is CASSIVGRELFF. DNA of the CDR3: TGTGCCAGTAGTATAGTGGGCCGGGAGCTGTTTTTT. Variable domain in full (rest from reference TRBV19 and TRBJ2-2): DGGITQSPKYLFRKEGQNVTLSCEQNLNHDAMYWYRQDPGQGLRLIYYSQIVNDFQKGDIAEGYSVSREKKESFPLTVTSAQKNPTAFYLCASSIVGRELFFGEGSRLTVL.

This chain links TRBV5-4 with TRBJ2-6; a possible D gene is TRBD2 (5 bases). V lost 4 bases, J lost 0 bases, and 11 bases lay in between. This CDR3 region has 16 residues. Germline CDR1 and CDR2: SGHNT and YYREEE (reference sequence). The CDR3 region has the DNA TGTGCCAGCAGCCGTTTCGGAGGCTCTGGGGCCAACGTCCTGACTTTC. Protein: CASSRFGGSGANVLTF.

The V call is TRBV10-3, the J call TRBJ1-5, with a possible D match to TRBD1 (5 bases). CDR1 and CDR2 (germline): ENHRY, SYGVKD. The CDR3 has 17 residues. The ends were cut back, 0 bases at V and 7 bases at J, with 19 bases in the middle. DNA for the CDR3: TGTGCCATCAGTGAGTCCCAGGGAGGCCAGATCAGCCAGCCCCAGCATTTT. It encodes CAISESQGGQISQPQHF.

Regarding this clone: A junction boundary mismatches the germline segment, possibly from a read error. The chain is built from TRBV6-1 and TRBJ1-2; no clear D. From germline, CDR1 is MNHNS and CDR2 SASEGT. The CDR3 has 11 amino acids. CDR3: CASSYLGRLSF. Written as DNA, the CDR3 is TGTGCCAGCAGCTACCTGGGGAGACTTTCATTC.

The sample holds one count of this clone. The chain employs TRBV19 and TRBJ2-7, with 8 bases fitting TRBD1. This CDR3 comprises 15 residues. Per the germline V gene, CDR1 is LNHDA and CDR2 is SQIVND (reference sequence). Trimming took 5 bases from V and 0 from J; bases not matched to a gene: 6. The CDR3 loop reads CASSQVGQGSYEQYF. In nucleotides, the CDR3 is TGTGCCAGTAGTCAAGTAGGACAGGGCTCCTACGAGCAGTACTTC. Full variable domain (remainder filled in from reference TRBV19 and TRBJ2-7): DGGITQSPKYLFRKEGQNVTLSCEQNLNHDAMYWYRQDPGQGLRLIYYSQIVNDFQKGDIAEGYSVSREKKESFPLTVTSAQKNPTAFYLCASSQVGQGSYEQYFGPGTRLTVT.

The rearrangement links TRBV5-6 to TRBJ2-1; 9 bases fit TRBD2. The junction had 6 bases not matched to a gene; V was cut back by 5 bases and J by 9 bases. CDR3 length: 13 amino acids. Germline V lookup: CDR1 SGHDT, CDR2 YYEEEE. The CDR3 loop reads CASSYQLAGEQFF. The DNA for the CDR3 is TGTGCCAGCAGTTATCAACTAGCGGGTGAGCAGTTCTTC.

The rearrangement uses TRBV5-1 and TRBJ2-1; 8 nucleotides agree with TRBD2. The CDR3 runs to 15 residues. Germline CDR1 reads SGHRS; CDR2 reads YFSETQ. V was clipped by 1 base and J by 4 bases; unmatched bases: 4. CDR3 nucleotides: TGCGCCAGCAGCTTGTCGGGAGGGGGGTACAATGAGCAGTTCTTC. Protein: CASSLSGGGYNEQFF. The whole variable domain, filled in from reference TRBV5-1 and TRBJ2-1, reads KAGVTQTPRYLIKTRGQQVTLSCSPISGHRSVSWYQQTPGQGLQFLFEYFSETQRNKGNFPGRFSGRQFSNSRSEMNVSTLELGDSALYLCASSLSGGGYNEQFFGPGTRLTVL.

Of note for this clone: Other DNA sequences in the sample encode the same CDR3. The gene calls are TRBV2 and TRBJ1-5; maybe TRBD1 (5 bases). The germline gives CDR1 SNHLY, CDR2 FYNNEI. CDR3 length: 12 amino acids. Trimming removed 3 bases at V and 7 bases at J, with 7 bases between. CDR3 protein: CASSDGGQPQHF. The CDR3, as DNA: TGTGCCAGCAGTGATGGGGGGCAGCCCCAGCATTTT.

This sequence joins TRBV11-3 and TRBJ2-3; possible D gene TRBD2, 6 bases. The CDR3 runs 16 residues. Germline V gives CDR1 SGHNT, CDR2 YENEEA. V gave up 3 bases and J gave up 4 bases, with 17 bases separating them. DNA of the CDR3: TGTGCCAGCAGCTTGGGTAGCGGAAATTCCCCAGATACGCAGTATTTT. Residues: CASSLGSGNSPDTQYF.

The chain is built from TRBV29-1 and TRBJ1-1; possible D gene TRBD1, 5 bases. There are 13 residues in the CDR3. V dropped 2 bases and J dropped 1 base, with 8 bases sitting between them. Germline assignment: CDR1 SQVTM and CDR2 ANQGSEA. The CDR3 loop reads CSVEQGTNTEAFF. CDR3 coding DNA: TGCAGCGTTGAACAGGGTACGAACACTGAAGCTTTCTTT.

This chain connects TRBV5-1 to TRBJ1-4, with unresolved D. Trimming took off 4 bases at V and 10 bases at J, with 17 bases between the two ends. Germline V lookup: CDR1 SGHRS, CDR2 YFSETQ. The CDR3 totals 14 residues. DNA of the CDR3: TGCGCCAGCAGCCCGGACTCCCAAGATGGAAAACTGTTTTTT. Its protein product is CASSPDSQDGKLFF. Full variable domain (missing parts from reference TRBV5-1 and TRBJ1-4): KAGVTQTPRYLIKTRGQQVTLSCSPISGHRSVSWYQQTPGQGLQFLFEYFSETQRNKGNFPGRFSGRQFSNSRSEMNVSTLELGDSALYLCASSPDSQDGKLFFGSGTQLSVL.